This TCR beta chain was found in a study of cytomegalovirus exposure and HLA in healthy donors. Study outcomes and limitations: The study recorded 164 TCR beta chains that were cytomegalovirus-associated. Among TCR sequences, most were rare, though some public TCRs appeared in many donors.

Notes on this clone: Its specificity is not known.

The repertoire was sequenced with immunoSEQ multiplex PCR; TCRdb's copy has only in-frame clones and lacks some. Here the sample spans some 130,000 clones, 82% being singletons. In germline, CDR1 is SGHDT, CDR2 YYEEEE. With 3 bases clipped from V and 4 bases from J, the junction kept 9 bases outside the gene matches. The CDR3 covers 15 residues. The chain joins TRBV5-6 to TRBJ1-2, with 7 bases that match TRBD1. This clonotype was obtained from a young man in good health and CMV-seropositive. The sequenced material came from PBMCs. The DNA for the CDR3 is TGTGCCAGCAGCTCCCCTTCGACAGGGAGCTATGGCTACACCTTC. Amino acid sequence: CASSSPSTGSYGYTF.